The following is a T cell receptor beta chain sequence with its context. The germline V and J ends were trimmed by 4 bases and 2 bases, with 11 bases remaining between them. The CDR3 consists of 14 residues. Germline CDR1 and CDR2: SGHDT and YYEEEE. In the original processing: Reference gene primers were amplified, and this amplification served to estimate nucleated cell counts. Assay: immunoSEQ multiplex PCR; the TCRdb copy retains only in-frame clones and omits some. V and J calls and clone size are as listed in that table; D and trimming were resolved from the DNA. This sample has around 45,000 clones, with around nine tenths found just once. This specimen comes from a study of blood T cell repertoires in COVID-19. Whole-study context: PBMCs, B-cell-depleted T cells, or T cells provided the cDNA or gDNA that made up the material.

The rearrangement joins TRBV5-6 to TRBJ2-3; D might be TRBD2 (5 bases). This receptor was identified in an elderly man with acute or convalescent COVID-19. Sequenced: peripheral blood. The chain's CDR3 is CASSRAGNTDTQYF. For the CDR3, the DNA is TGTGCCAGCAGCCGAGCCGGGAACACAGATACGCAGTATTTT. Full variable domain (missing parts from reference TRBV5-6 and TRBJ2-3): DAGVTQSPTHLIKTRGQQVTLRCSPKSGHDTVSWYQQALGQGPQFIFQYYEEEERQRGNFPDRFSGHQFPNYSSELNVNALLLGDSALYLCASSRAGNTDTQYFGPGTRLTVL.